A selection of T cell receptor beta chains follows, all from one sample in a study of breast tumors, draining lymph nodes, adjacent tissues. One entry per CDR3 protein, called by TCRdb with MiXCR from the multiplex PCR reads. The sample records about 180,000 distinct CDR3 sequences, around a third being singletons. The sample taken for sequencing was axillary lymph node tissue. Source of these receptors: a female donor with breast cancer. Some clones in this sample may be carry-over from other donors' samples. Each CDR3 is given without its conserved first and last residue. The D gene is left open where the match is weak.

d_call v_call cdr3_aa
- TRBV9 ASTPGTVSGTEAF
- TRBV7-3 ASSLLVNTEAF
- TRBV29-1 SVAPRVNEKLF
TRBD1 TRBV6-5 ASSPGTGANYGYT
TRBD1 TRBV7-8 ASSPIRQGSGETQY
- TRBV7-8 ASSLASVRGNIQY
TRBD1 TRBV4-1 ASSHRMGGQHANQPQH
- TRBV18 ASSLSTSDEQL
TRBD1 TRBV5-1 ASSRQGTLSGNTIY
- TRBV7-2 ASSLAGRGTEAF
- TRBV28 ASSLVQGFSYEQY
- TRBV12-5 ASGLGSTTNEKLF
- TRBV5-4 ASSLDRGTDTQY
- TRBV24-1 ATSPGTYSGNTIY
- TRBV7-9 ASSLGTASNQPQH
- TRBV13 ASSPSLVTDTQY
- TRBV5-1 ASSVGQNTGELF
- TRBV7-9 ASSLLGENTGELF
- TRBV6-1 ASSGVWAAYYGYT
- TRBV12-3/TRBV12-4 ASSFGTVSYEQY
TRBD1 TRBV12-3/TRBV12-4 AGRSGTEETQY
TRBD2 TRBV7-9 ASSVISGGSSTDTQY
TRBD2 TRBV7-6 ASSLEPSGYNEQF
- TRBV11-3 ASSSQENTEAF
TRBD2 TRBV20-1 SARDSTSGRGTDTQY
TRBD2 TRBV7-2 ASSLERLAKNIQD
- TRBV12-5 ASAEIGTEAF
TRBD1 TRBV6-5 ASSPSRDRGNTGELF
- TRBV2 ASSVNGGILLRNQPQH
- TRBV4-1 ASSQDWPGSPYEQY
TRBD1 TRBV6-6 ASTPTGDYGYT
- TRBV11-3 ASSRSGAGNEKLF
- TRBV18 ASSPPQRRRGDGYT
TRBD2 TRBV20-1 SARLAGIQETQY
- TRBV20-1 SANSQSRSYEQY
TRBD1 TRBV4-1 ASSLTGGLETQY
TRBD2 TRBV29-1 SVEGPSGVYEQY
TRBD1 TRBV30 ACNTGTGGHYSNQPQH
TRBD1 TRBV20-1 SAVDRENTEAF
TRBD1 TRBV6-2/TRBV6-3 ASRLQGRGLGTDTQY
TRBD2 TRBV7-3 HSAIPPTSSYYNEQF
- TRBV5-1 ASSFDPQGPRADTQY
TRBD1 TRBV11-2 ASSFGQGNYGYT
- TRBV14 ASSQERGIRDGST
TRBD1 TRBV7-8 ASSLRTGSNSPLH
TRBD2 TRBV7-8 ASSPRGSGGAKGELF
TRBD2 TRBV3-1 ASSPSLAGGAEAQY
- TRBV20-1 SSDALSGNTIY
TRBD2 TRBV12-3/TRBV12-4 ASRLGTGGSSYNEQF
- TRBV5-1 ASSSRGTEGYEQY
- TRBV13 ASTSWRTDKNYEQY
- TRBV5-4 ASSRGFDTDTQY
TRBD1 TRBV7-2 ASSLGLAGQGTYNEQF
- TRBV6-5 ASSYTQGTREQY